One sample yielded the 21 T cell receptor beta chains listed below, sequenced in a study of read filtering for tumor transcriptome and immune sequencing. From about 400 ng of RNA, a library with molecular barcoded alpha/delta and beta/gamma adaptors was made. TCRdb re-derived calls from the reads in MiXCR, one entry per CDR3 protein. The repertoire holds 75,000 to 95,000 distinct CDR3 sequences, with under 25% as singletons. Sample: a population of CD138-negative cells sorted from bone marrow. These receptors were taken from a donor at least 40 years old with multiple myeloma.

This clonotype showed up many times. This chain links TRBV6-1 with TRBJ2-3; possible D gene TRBD2, 5 bases. The ends were cut back, 8 bases at V and 10 bases at J, with 16 bases in the middle. The CDR3 extends over 12 amino acids. The germline gives CDR1 MNHNS, CDR2 SASEGT. The DNA of the CDR3 is TGTGCCAGCTCCGTGTCGGGGATCGCGCAGTATTTT. Protein sequence: CASSVSGIAQYF.

This clonotype was detected a few times. A far more abundant clone sits one base away, making this likely a read error. The rearrangement uses TRBV2 and TRBJ2-1, with D hard to call. This CDR3 region has 11 residues. In germline, CDR1 is SNHLY, CDR2 FYNNEI. Trimming removed 8 bases from V and 0 bases from J, with 2 bases in between. CDR3 loop: CASGSYNEQFF. For the CDR3, the DNA is TGTGCCAGCGGCTCCTACAATGAGCAGTTCTTC.

The chain joins TRBV29-1 to TRBJ1-2; possible D gene TRBD1, 5 bases. The V gene lost 3 bases and the J gene lost 4 bases, with 9 bases spanning the gap. The CDR3 runs 12 residues. The germline gives CDR1 SQVTM, CDR2 ANQGSEA. The CDR3 reads CSVEPGSYGYTF. In DNA form, the CDR3 reads TGCAGCGTTGAGCCAGGGAGCTATGGCTACACCTTC.

There are many counts of this clonotype. This chain links TRBV5-1 with TRBJ2-1; 11 bases map to TRBD1. With V trimmed by 4 bases and J by 8 bases, 11 bases remained unmatched. CDR1 is SGHRS, CDR2 YFSETQ, per germline. The CDR3 is 16 residues long. This chain's CDR3 is CASSIHAGTGGYEQFF. CDR3 bases: TGCGCCAGCAGCATTCATGCCGGGACAGGGGGATATGAGCAGTTCTTC. Supplemented by reference TRBV5-1 and TRBJ2-1, the full variable domain reads KAGVTQTPRYLIKTRGQQVTLSCSPISGHRSVSWYQQTPGQGLQFLFEYFSETQRNKGNFPGRFSGRQFSNSRSEMNVSTLELGDSALYLCASSIHAGTGGYEQFFGPGTRLTVL.

This clonotype turned up a few times. The chain recombines TRBV5-5 with TRBJ2-4; no firm D call. Trimming removed 1 base from V and 0 bases from J, with 8 bases in between. Germline V gene lookup returns CDR1 SGHKS and CDR2 YYEKEE (reference sequence). CDR3 size: 15 residues. The CDR3 reads CASSLSYVAKNIQYF. CDR3 DNA sequence: TGTGCCAGCAGCTTGAGTTACGTAGCCAAAAACATTCAGTACTTC.

This clonotype has at least ten counts. This chain links TRBV20-1 with TRBJ2-3; TRBD2 matches at 8 bases. The CDR3 has 15 residues. The J segment lost 0 bases and the V segment lost 4 bases, leaving 6 bases of the junction unmatched. Germline CDR1 and CDR2: DFQATT and SNEGSKA (reference sequence). The CDR3 reads CSATHGGESTDTQYF. In DNA, the CDR3 is TGCAGTGCTACCCACGGGGGGGAGAGCACAGATACGCAGTATTTT.

In the case of this clonotype: Relative to the germline gene, one junction end is altered; a read error may explain this. The chain has TRBV9 and TRBJ1-2, with D perhaps matching TRBD1 (6 bases). This CDR3 is 14 amino acids long. Looked up from germline, CDR1 is SGDLS and CDR2 is YYNGEE. The chain's CDR3 is CASSATGFNCGYTF. The CDR3 DNA reads TGTGCCAGCAGCGCGACAGGATTTAACTGTGGCTACACCTTC.

This clonotype was counted at least ten times. The chain carries TRBV11-2 and TRBJ2-2; no firm D call. The germline gives CDR1 SGHAT, CDR2 FQNNGV. V was shortened by 5 bases and J by 3 bases, with 4 bases between the two germline ends. The CDR3 is made up of 12 amino acids. The CDR3 reads CASSQHTGELFF. The CDR3 nucleotides are TGTGCCAGCAGCCAACACACCGGGGAGCTGTTTTTT.

This clonotype showed up many times. This sequence joins TRBV28 and TRBJ2-1; possibly TRBD2 for D (7 bases). The CDR3 covers 14 residues. Germline loops: CDR1 MDHEN, CDR2 SYDVKM. Trimming left V 8 bases short and J 6 bases short, with 17 bases between. The CDR3: CASVGASGSNEQFF. CDR3 nucleotides: TGTGCCAGCGTGGGGGCTAGCGGAAGCAATGAGCAGTTCTTC.

This clonotype was counted a few times. The V gene is TRBV7-8, the J gene TRBJ2-6; 8 nucleotides align to TRBD1. The V segment lost 5 bases and the J segment 2 bases; nucleotides outside the gene matches: 14. CDR3 size: 19 residues. Germline CDR1 is SGHVS and CDR2 is FQNEAQ. The CDR3 loop is CASSPAAAGGLTGANVLTF. Written as DNA, the CDR3 is TGTGCCAGCAGCCCCGCTGCGGCAGGGGGCTTGACTGGGGCCAACGTCCTGACTTTC.

The V and J genes are TRBV6-5 and TRBJ1-1; D is unclear. Between the trimmed V and J ends, which lost 7 bases and 0 bases, there was a span of 3 bases. CDR3 length: 11 amino acids. CDR1 MNHEY and CDR2 SVGAGI come from the germline V gene. The DNA for the CDR3 is TGTGCCAGCATGGTGAACACTGAAGCTTTCTTT. Translation gives CASMVNTEAFF.

Details on this clonotype: Just one base apart from a much larger clone, this may be a read error. No conserved phenylalanine or tryptophan is present at the end of the CDR3, so a read error is the likely explanation. The chain uses TRBV5-1 and TRBJ1-4; D gene unclear. There are 13 residues in the CDR3. Per the germline V gene, CDR1 is SGHRS and CDR2 is YFSETQ. The V end lost 6 bases, the J end lost 5 bases, and 11 bases lay between the germline ends. The CDR3 reads CASTNQGNEKLFL. The CDR3, as DNA: TGCGCCAGCACCAACCAAGGGAATGAAAAACTGTTTCTT.

The V and J genes are TRBV7-9 and TRBJ1-1; D not resolved. This CDR3 region has 12 residues. Germline CDR1 reads SEHNR; CDR2 reads FQNEAQ (reference sequence). Between the trimmed V and J ends, which lost 4 bases and 5 bases, there was a span of 8 bases. CDR3 sequence: CASSSQVTEAFF. In DNA, the CDR3 is TGTGCCAGCAGCTCTCAAGTGACTGAAGCTTTCTTT.

This clonotype was observed many times. V gene TRBV20-1 combines with J gene TRBJ2-3; tentative D call: TRBD2 (6 bases). The germline V gene has CDR1 DFQATT and CDR2 SNEGSKA (reference sequence). This CDR3 contains 13 residues. The germline V and J ends were trimmed by 5 bases and 2 bases, with 11 bases remaining between them. DNA for the CDR3: TGCAGTGCTCCAACGGGAGTCACAGATACGCAGTATTTT. The encoded protein is CSAPTGVTDTQYF.

This clonotype has a count of ten or more. V usage is TRBV2 and J usage is TRBJ1-5; no definite D call. V lost 1 base to trimming and J lost 5 bases, with 9 bases between them. CDR3 length: 14 amino acids. Germline V gives CDR1 SNHLY, CDR2 FYNNEI. CDR3 sequence: CASSEVRWDQPQHF. The CDR3 DNA reads as TGTGCCAGCAGTGAAGTTCGGTGGGATCAGCCCCAGCATTTT.

In this sample, this clonotype turned up once. The chain links TRBV12-3 or TRBV12-4 to TRBJ1-6, with a possible D match to TRBD1 (5 bases). CDR3 length equals 16 residues. The V end lost 7 bases, the J end lost 6 bases, and 19 bases lay between the germline ends. CDR3 in amino acids: CASIHGGRGINSPLHF. The CDR3 bases are TGTGCCAGCATCCACGGCGGGAGGGGAATTAATTCACCCCTCCACTTT.

The chain employs TRBV5-1 and TRBJ2-1, with a tentative D call TRBD2 (6 bases). CDR1 and CDR2 from the germline V gene are SGHRS and YFSETQ. V lost 4 bases and J 0 bases, leaving 17 bases between the germline ends. The CDR3 is 17 amino acids. Written as DNA, the CDR3 is TGCGCCAGCAGCAACCGGGAGTCTTTAAGCTCCTACAATGAGCAGTTCTTC. Amino acid sequence: CASSNRESLSSYNEQFF.

This clonotype has a count of ten or more. The V gene is TRBV10-3, the J gene TRBJ2-7, with 13 bases lining up with TRBD2. The CDR3 contains 14 residues. From germline, CDR1 is ENHRY and CDR2 SYGVKD. With 2 bases clipped from V and 5 bases from J, the junction kept 0 bases outside the gene matches. This CDR3 is CAISEGLAGDEQYF. The CDR3 DNA sequence: TGTGCCATCAGTGAGGGACTAGCGGGGGACGAGCAGTACTTC.

A few counts support this clonotype. J is TRBJ1-1 and V is TRBV2; tentative D call: TRBD1 (5 bases). Between the trimmed V and J ends, which lost 6 bases and 4 bases, there was a span of 18 bases. Germline CDR1 reads SNHLY; CDR2 reads FYNNEI. There are 15 residues in the CDR3. The CDR3 nucleotides read TGTGCCAGCAGAGATTATCATGGGACGGGCACTGAAGCTTTCTTT. This translates into CASRDYHGTGTEAFF. The complete variable domain, with remaining parts taken from reference TRBV2 and TRBJ1-1, reads EPEVTQTPSHQVTQMGQEVILRCVPISNHLYFYWYRQILGQKVEFLVSFYNNEISEKSEIFDDQFSVERPDGSNFTLKIRSTKLEDSAMYFCASRDYHGTGTEAFFGQGTRLTVV.

This clonotype has only a few counts. V and J are TRBV19 and TRBJ1-5, with D uncertain. Germline-derived CDR1 and CDR2 are LNHDA and SQIVND (reference sequence). The germline V and J ends were trimmed by 10 bases and 4 bases, with 23 bases remaining between them. The CDR3 has 16 amino acids. The CDR3 coding sequence is TGTGCCACCTATGACCCCAGGAGCCCGGTAAATCAGCCCCAGCATTTT. It encodes CATYDPRSPVNQPQHF. Supplemented by reference TRBV19 and TRBJ1-5, the full variable domain reads DGGITQSPKYLFRKEGQNVTLSCEQNLNHDAMYWYRQDPGQGLRLIYYSQIVNDFQKGDIAEGYSVSREKKESFPLTVTSAQKNPTAFYLCATYDPRSPVNQPQHFGDGTRLSIL.

In its sample, this clonotype was seen a few times. The V and J genes are TRBV29-1 and TRBJ1-2; D remains unclear. Looked up from germline, CDR1 is SQVTM and CDR2 is ANQGSEA. Trimming pared 6 bases from V and 4 bases from J, leaving 18 bases between. The CDR3 consists of 14 residues. CDR3 nucleotide sequence: TGCAGCGTCGCCTCCGGTAGTCAGATCTATGGCTACACCTTC. This encodes CSVASGSQIYGYTF.